The rows below give T cell receptor beta chains drawn from one sample of a study of blood T cell repertoires in COVID-19. Sequenced by immunoSEQ multiplex PCR; TCRdb stores in-frame clones only, minus some. The sample holds approximately 140,000 clones; over 70% are singletons and the top ten take around 3.9%. The sample consisted of PBMCs or T cells enriched from blood (not recorded which). These receptors were collected from a middle-aged man in a cohort exposed to, infected with or recovered from COVID-19 (not recorded which). CDR3s include the opening cysteine and the closing phenylalanine or tryptophan.

TRBV28	TRBJ2-7	CASSLRLAAYEQYF
TRBV9	TRBJ2-7	CASSSRPGFEQYF
TRBV9	TRBJ1-4	CASSPTGTSEKLFF
TRBV10-3	TRBJ2-7	CAISGGGWYEQYF
TRBV18	TRBJ1-3	CASSPVWTGAGNTIYF
TRBV18	TRBJ1-1	CASSPGTGVPEAFF
TRBV4-1	TRBJ1-1	CASSQDGLGANTEAFF
TRBV19	TRBJ1-5	CASSPTMDSNQPQHF
TRBV13	TRBJ2-7	CASSLGSRQGSYEQYF
TRBV5-1	TRBJ2-5	CASSDLGQGASETQYF
TRBV5-1	TRBJ1-3	CASSSTGVSSGNTIYF
TRBV18	TRBJ2-1	CASSPGAGSYNEQFF
TRBV7-7	TRBJ2-7	CASSLGGGSSYEQYF
TRBV10-1	TRBJ1-1	CASSDRDTEAFF
TRBV5-4	TRBJ1-4	CASSDRYSNEKLFF
TRBV30	TRBJ1-6	CARRQANNSPLHF
TRBV9	TRBJ2-2	CASTGVFAGELFF
TRBV27	TRBJ2-1	CASSLQGGSYNEQFF
TRBV6-6	TRBJ1-2	CASSRTSGQNYGYTF
TRBV11-2	TRBJ2-1	CASSPPGVEGYNEQFF
TRBV5-6	TRBJ1-1	CASRPGIVANTEAFF